A selection of T cell receptor beta chains follows, all from one sample in a study of regulatory T cells in long-lasting Graves disease. Via MiXCR, TCRdb re-called the multiplex PCR reads, giving one row per CDR3 protein. The sample shows a few hundred thousand distinct CDR3 sequences, about 13% of them seen only once. This same sample was also taken into another study, of T cells in Graves' hyperthyroidism and ophthalmopathy.

The source was peripheral blood mononuclear cells (PBMCs), collected at new diagnosis, from a patient treated with antithyroid drugs. The source is a man aged 25 to 45 with Graves disease. Both conserved end residues are part of each CDR3. D genes are given only for firm matches. For some rows the clone size is stated as once, few or many, or as a class when expanded; others skip it.

TRBJ2-7,TRBD1,TRBV27,19,many,CASSSIAGNRDRGNHEQYF,TGTGCCAGCAGTTCTATCGCAGGCAACCGGGACAGGGGAAATCACGAGCAGTACTTC
TRBJ2-7,-,TRBV19,15,few,CASGIGGRGSFEQYF,TGTGCCAGTGGTATCGGCGGCAGGGGATCGTTCGAGCAGTACTTC
TRBJ1-6,-,TRBV13,15,-,CASSLGSPDNSPLHF,TGTGCCAGCAGCTTAGGTTCACCCGATAATTCACCCCTCCACTTT
TRBJ1-5,-,TRBV19,14,many,CASSYGGGEQPQHF,TGTGCCAGTAGCTACGGAGGGGGGGAACAGCCCCAGCATTTT
TRBJ2-2,-,TRBV30,13,many,CAWNRVSNGELFF,TGTGCCTGGAACAGGGTATCGAACGGGGAGCTGTTTTTT
TRBJ2-5,-,TRBV6-1,14,many,CASEEGMGQETQYF,TGTGCCAGCGAAGAGGGTATGGGGCAAGAGACCCAGTACTTC
TRBJ2-3,TRBD2,TRBV30,17,-,CAWSVWASGRGTDTQYF,TGTGCCTGGAGTGTTTGGGCTAGCGGGAGAGGCACAGATACGCAGTATTTT
TRBJ1-4,TRBD1,TRBV5-1,14,many,CASSPGTANVKLFF,TGCGCCAGCAGTCCGGGGACAGCCAATGTAAAACTGTTTTTT
TRBJ2-5,TRBD2,TRBV10-3,16,many,CAISEVSSGAGGTQYF,TGTGCCATCAGTGAGGTCTCTAGCGGAGCCGGGGGGACCCAGTACTTC
TRBJ2-1,TRBD2,TRBV30,11,many,CAWTSGTEQFF,TGTGCCTGGACTAGCGGGACAGAGCAGTTCTTC
TRBJ2-7,-,TRBV7-9,16,-,CASSPQMGSTTYEQYF,TGTGCCAGCTCTCCCCAAATGGGATCAACCACCTACGAGCAGTACTTC
TRBJ2-3,-,TRBV20-1,15,many,CSARDQSERSDTQYF,TGCAGTGCTAGAGATCAATCGGAGCGCTCAGATACGCAGTATTTT
TRBJ2-1,-,TRBV11-2,14,many,CASSLDYTGSEQFF,TGTGCCAGCAGCTTAGATTATACCGGGAGTGAACAGTTCTTC
TRBJ1-3,TRBD1,TRBV20-1,14,-,CSARQGGSGNTIYF,TGCAGTGCTAGACAGGGGGGCTCTGGAAACACCATATATTTT
TRBJ2-4,TRBD1,TRBV20-1,13,once,CSYRGEAKNIQYF,TGCAGTTACAGGGGGGAAGCCAAAAACATTCAGTACTTC
TRBJ2-1,TRBD1,TRBV5-1,15,many,CASSPRDSILDEQFF,TGCGCCAGCAGCCCCCGGGACAGTATCTTGGATGAGCAGTTCTTC
TRBJ2-7,-,TRBV7-9,14,-,CASSTTGNPYEQYF,TGTGCCAGCAGCACTACAGGGAACCCCTACGAGCAGTACTTC
TRBJ2-1,-,TRBV2,13,many,CASSDQGGGEQFF,TGTGCCAGCAGTGACCAGGGGGGCGGTGAGCAGTTCTTC
TRBJ2-1,TRBD2,TRBV2,17,once,CASLGAGTSGSTYEQFF,TGTGCCAGCTTAGGCGCCGGGACTAGCGGGAGTACGTATGAGCAGTTCTTC
TRBJ2-1,TRBD2,TRBV12-5,18,many,CASGWKSIGGGSYNEQFF,TGTGCTAGTGGTTGGAAATCTATTGGGGGGGGCTCCTACAATGAGCAGTTCTTC
TRBJ2-2,-,TRBV7-9,14,-,CASSLSQVPGELFF,TGTGCCAGCAGCTTAAGCCAGGTCCCCGGGGAGCTGTTTTTT
TRBJ2-7,TRBD1,TRBV28,15,many,CASTVGTGGGYEQYF,TGTGCCAGCACCGTGGGGACAGGGGGAGGCTACGAGCAGTACTTC